The entry below describes one T cell receptor (beta chain). Its target antigen remains unknown. Base quality data are lacking; no much larger clone is found one base away. This sample is drawn from a study of blood T cell repertoires in COVID-19 (dated by TCRdb to 2019 to 2021). For context, the study as a whole: Samples covering the acute and convalescent phases of COVID-19 were provided by collaborators in the United States, Italy and Spain. Samples were obtained from the ongoing ImmuneRACE study (first 160 participants) and from 1,200 or so subjects provided by 6 global collaborators. Sample metadata almost always included a de-identified subject ID, COVID-19 status, age in years and sex. Deeply sampled blood TCRbeta repertoires from subjects exposed to, actively infected with, or recovered from COVID-19 were included in the dataset. The repertoires were released in a freely available public database intended as a resource for research on the immune response to SARS-CoV-2. Where available, HLA class I and class II types were taken from metadata supplied by the sample provider and were not determined by assay-based typing. The prospective study material was composed of cDNA or gDNA derived from T cells, B-cell-depleted T cells, or PBMCs. Paper-wide results and their limitations: The amount of clinical and demographic metadata varied by source and participant and was provided uncurated.

The immunoSEQ Assay, a bias-controlled multiplex PCR, was used to amplify TCRbeta CDR3 regions from genomic DNA. For the original study's pipeline: The number of nucleated cells in each sample was estimated from the amplification of reference gene primers within the assay. To quantify the absolute abundance of each unique TCRbeta CDR3 rearrangement, sequence reads were collapsed and filtered. For each sample, productive Simpson clonality was calculated as the square root of Simpson's diversity index across productive rearrangements. This is the immuneACCESS table as TCRdb keeps it, with only in-frame sequences that have V and J called. A part of the clones is gone; compared with another copy, unresolved V genes explain less than half, and the rest is unexplained. V and J calls and clone size are those listed in that table; D and trimming were worked out from the DNA. This sample lists 390,000 or so clones; roughly 86% were detected once. Over 9.5% of the sample is in the top ten clones.

In Seattle, one collaborating source enrolled patients while the infection was active and tracked those patients longitudinally over the course of disease. The collaborating institutions used their own protocols to collect whole blood in K2EDTA tubes. Collaborator samples were shipped for TCRbeta analysis as frozen whole blood, isolated PBMCs, or DNA extracted from either sample type. This receptor was taken from a woman between 25 and 40 years old with COVID-19, enrolled during active disease. The sequenced material came from peripheral blood.

In nucleotides, the sequence is TGCGCCAGCAGCTACTTCCGGCCCCAGCATTTT. It translates to CASSYFRPQHF. The V and J genes are TRBV5-1 and TRBJ1-5; the D segment cannot be called with confidence. Reading the germline V gene gives CDR1 SGHRS and CDR2 YFSETQ. The CDR3 runs 11 amino acids, cysteine and phenylalanine included. This entry keeps only the CDR3 DNA: 33 bases, framed from base 1. Relative to germline, V is 3 bases shorter and J is 9 bases shorter, with 7 bases between their ends. With all but the CDR3 taken from the reference TRBV5-1 and TRBJ1-5 genes, the full variable domain is: KAGVTQTPRYLIKTRGQQVTLSCSPISGHRSVSWYQQTPGQGLQFLFEYFSETQRNKGNFPGRFSGRQFSNSRSEMNVSTLELGDSALYLCASSYFRPQHFGDGTRLSIL.